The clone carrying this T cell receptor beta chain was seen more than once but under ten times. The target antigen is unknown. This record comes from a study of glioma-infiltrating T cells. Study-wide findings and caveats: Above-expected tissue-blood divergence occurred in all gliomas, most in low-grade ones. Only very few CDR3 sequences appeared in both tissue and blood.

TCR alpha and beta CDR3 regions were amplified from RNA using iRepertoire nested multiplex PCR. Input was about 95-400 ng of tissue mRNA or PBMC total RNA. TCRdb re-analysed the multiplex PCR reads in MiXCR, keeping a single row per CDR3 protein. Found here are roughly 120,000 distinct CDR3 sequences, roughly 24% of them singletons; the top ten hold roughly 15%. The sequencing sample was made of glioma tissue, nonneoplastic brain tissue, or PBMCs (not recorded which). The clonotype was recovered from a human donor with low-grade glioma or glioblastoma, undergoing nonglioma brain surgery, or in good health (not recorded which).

The CDR3 loop reads CASSPTGTGLYGYTF. For the CDR3, the DNA is TGTGCCAGCAGCCCTACAGGGACGGGATTATATGGCTACACCTTC. The chain carries TRBV7-3 and TRBJ1-2, with a weak D call TRBD1 (6 bases). V lost 5 bases, J lost 5 bases, and 18 bases lay in between. The CDR3 is 15 residues long. Germline CDR1 and CDR2: SGHTA and FQGTGA.